This entry lists 29 T cell receptor beta chains sequenced from one sample in a study of T cell responses to AZD1222 COVID-19 vaccine. The data were produced by immunoSEQ multiplex PCR, yet TCRdb's version contains in-frame clones alone and is incomplete. The sample lists fewer than 150,000 clones, roughly 92% occurring once. The starting material was peripheral blood, obtained on day 0 of AZD1222 vaccination. The origin of the receptors is an adult in good health.

The chain employs TRBV27 and TRBJ1-6; 7 bases map to TRBD1. CDR1 is MNHEY, CDR2 SMNVEV, per germline (reference sequence). V lost 6 bases and J lost 7; bases outside the gene matches: 6. This CDR3 region has 14 residues. The CDR3: CASRRRDRNSPLHF. The CDR3 DNA follows: TGTGCCAGCAGGAGGAGGGACAGAAATTCACCCCTCCACTTT.

This rearrangement joins TRBV6-4 to TRBJ1-5; D may be TRBD1 (5 bases). The CDR3 contains 17 residues. The V end was cut by 2 bases, the J end by 3 bases, with 17 bases between. Germline loops: CDR1 MRHNA, CDR2 SNTAGT. CDR3 region: CASSDSDLGRLNQPQHF. The CDR3, as DNA: TGTGCCAGCAGTGACAGCGATCTGGGACGGCTCAATCAGCCCCAGCATTTT.

The CDR3 here is CASSSPSYEQYF. Here the CDR3 DNA reads TGTGCCAGCAGTTCCCCCTCCTACGAGCAGTACTTC. The chain is built from TRBV6-6 and TRBJ2-7; no clear D. This CDR3 contains 12 residues. V was pared by 4 bases and J by 0 bases, with 4 bases between. Germline V lookup: CDR1 MNHNY, CDR2 SVGAGI (reference sequence).

This chain uses TRBV6-6 with TRBJ1-3, with 7 bases fitting TRBD1. Looked up from germline, CDR1 is MNHNY and CDR2 is SVGAGI (reference sequence). The CDR3 is 15 amino acids. V was clipped by 6 bases and J by 0 bases; unmatched bases: 5. The CDR3, as DNA: TGTGCCAGCAGGGCGGGACAGCTCTCTGGAAACACCATATATTTT. Translated, it gives CASRAGQLSGNTIYF.

The CDR3 sequence is CASSLEGQGIGELFF. CDR3 sequence (DNA): TGTGCCAGCAGTTTGGAGGGACAGGGCATCGGGGAGCTGTTTTTT. The chain links TRBV27 to TRBJ2-2, with 9 bases aligning to TRBD1. In germline, CDR1 is MNHEY, CDR2 SMNVEV (reference sequence). Germline trimming cut 3 bases from V and 7 bases from J; bases unmatched to any gene: 6. There are 15 residues in the CDR3.

This clone was picked up a small number of times. The rearrangement links TRBV2 to TRBJ1-6, with 11 nucleotides matching TRBD1. V lost 6 bases and J lost 9; bases outside the gene matches: 7. Germline V gene data show CDR1 as SNHLY and CDR2 as FYNNEI. CDR3 length: 15 amino acids. This CDR3 is CASRDRGLIVSPLHF. The CDR3 DNA follows: TGTGCCAGCAGGGACAGGGGGCTTATCGTTTCACCCCTCCACTTT.

The genes are TRBV5-1 and TRBJ1-2; 8 bases fit TRBD1. After removal of 4 bases from V and 8 bases from J, the junction contained 10 bases not matched to a gene. The germline V gene encodes CDR1 SGHRS and CDR2 YFSETQ. The CDR3 has 14 amino acids. The CDR3 coding sequence is TGCGCCAGCAGCACGGACAGGGAAGGGCGAGGCTACACCTTC. Its translation: CASSTDREGRGYTF.

This sequence joins TRBV18 and TRBJ1-2; D is perhaps TRBD1 (5 bases). In germline, CDR1 is KGHSH, CDR2 LQKENI. V was cut by 3 bases and J by 7 bases, with 18 bases left in between. There are 15 residues in the CDR3. CDR3 amino acids: CASSPPGLIGVGYTF. CDR3 DNA sequence: TGTGCCAGCTCACCCCCGGGGCTAATTGGGGTTGGCTACACCTTC.

The V and J genes are TRBV27 and TRBJ2-7; 9 bases are a match to TRBD2. V lost 4 bases, J lost 6 bases, and 7 bases stayed unmatched. CDR1 and CDR2 from the germline V gene are MNHEY and SMNVEV (reference sequence). The CDR3 has 14 amino acids. CDR3 sequence (DNA): TGTGCCAGCAGTTCCCCGGGACTAGCATCCGAGCAGTACTTC. It codes for CASSSPGLASEQYF.

The chain carries TRBV7-8 and TRBJ1-1, with TRBD1 matching over 8 bases. V dropped 5 bases and J dropped 0; count of bases not matched to a gene: 14. Germline CDR1 is SGHVS and CDR2 is FQNEAQ. This CDR3 spans 18 amino acids. The chain's CDR3 is CASSPYRRDRLLNTEAFF. CDR3 in DNA: TGTGCCAGCAGCCCCTATCGTAGGGACAGGCTATTGAACACTGAAGCTTTCTTT.

J is TRBJ1-4 and V is TRBV5-5; D is unclear. The V gene lost 6 bases and the J gene lost 4 bases, with 19 bases spanning the gap. This CDR3 is built from 16 residues. Germline CDR1 is SGHKS and CDR2 is YYEKEE (reference sequence). The CDR3 loop is CASNQPPEGYNEKLFF. The DNA of the CDR3 is TGTGCCAGCAATCAACCCCCTGAGGGTTATAATGAAAAACTGTTTTTT.

The chain carries TRBV2 and TRBJ2-5, with a tentative D call TRBD1 (6 bases). V shed 6 bases and J shed 2 bases, with 16 bases lying between them. The CDR3 contains 15 residues. Germline CDR1 and CDR2: SNHLY and FYNNEI. The CDR3 nucleotides are TGTGCCAGCAGAGGGGGTGAAGGGGGACAAGAGACCCAGTACTTC. Protein: CASRGGEGGQETQYF.

V usage is TRBV2 and J usage is TRBJ1-1; maybe TRBD1 (5 bases). CDR3 length equals 15 residues. V was trimmed by 4 bases and J by 1 base, leaving 13 bases between them. The germline CDR1 and CDR2 sequences are SNHLY and FYNNEI. The CDR3 DNA is TGTGCCAGCAGTGTTCTAGGGGCCGGGAACACTGAAGCTTTCTTT. Translation gives CASSVLGAGNTEAFF.

The chain recombines TRBV28 with TRBJ1-1; D is unresolved. Germline V gene sequence: CDR1 MDHEN, CDR2 SYDVKM. Between the trimmed V and J ends, which lost 4 bases and 1 base, there was a span of 13 bases. The CDR3 length is 15 residues. In DNA, the CDR3 is TGTGCCAGCAGTTCCCCCAACCGGGGGAACACTGAAGCTTTCTTT. Amino acid sequence: CASSSPNRGNTEAFF.

The chain joins TRBV27 to TRBJ1-2; no definite D call. Germline assignment: CDR1 MNHEY and CDR2 SMNVEV (reference sequence). The V end was cut by 0 bases, the J end by 0 bases, with 14 bases between. This CDR3 comprises 17 residues. CDR3 nucleotides: TGTGCCAGCAGTTTATCGACATTCGTCGGGGCTAACTATGGCTACACCTTC. It encodes CASSLSTFVGANYGYTF.

With respect to this clone: One end of the junction varies from germline; a read error may be responsible. The chain couples TRBV7-9 to TRBJ1-1, with TRBD1 matching 7 bases. The CDR3 length is 16 residues. Per the germline V gene, CDR1 is SEHNR and CDR2 is FQNEAQ (reference sequence). CDR3 sequence (DNA): TGTGCCAGCAGCCAAGACCCGGGACAGATGAAGACTGAAGCTTTCTTT. It yields the protein CASSQDPGQMKTEAFF. Using reference TRBV7-9 and TRBJ1-1 for the parts outside the CDR3, the full variable domain is DTGVSQNPRHKITKRGQNVTFRCDPISEHNRLYWYRQTLGQGPEFLTYFQNEAQLEKSRLLSDRFSAERPKGSFSTLEIQRTEQGDSAMYLCASSQDPGQMKTEAFFGQGTRLTVV.

The rearrangement links TRBV13 to TRBJ1-3; no definite D call. The CDR3 totals 16 residues. The germline gives CDR1 PRHDT, CDR2 FYEKMQ (reference sequence). Deletions cut 6 bases from V and 0 bases from J, with 15 bases between. CDR3 protein: CASSEGMVSSGNTIYF. In nucleotides, the CDR3 is TGTGCCAGCAGTGAAGGTATGGTGAGCTCTGGAAACACCATATATTTT.

This chain joins TRBV12-5 and TRBJ1-5; no definite D call. Germline V CDR1 and CDR2: LGHNT, FRNRAP. CDR3 length: 18 residues. V gave up 2 bases and J gave up 4 bases, with 21 bases separating them. The CDR3 region has the DNA TGTGCTAGTGGTTTGCACCATGAACACCGTCCGGTTAATCAGCCCCAGCATTTT. It codes for CASGLHHEHRPVNQPQHF. The full variable domain, with the rest looked up from reference TRBV12-5 and TRBJ1-5, is DARVTQTPRHKVTEMGQEVTMRCQPILGHNTVFWYRQTMMQGLELLAYFRNRAPLDDSGMPKDRFSAEMPDATLATLKIQPSEPRDSAVYFCASGLHHEHRPVNQPQHFGDGTRLSIL.

The CDR3 sequence: CASSIEGQGRGLGNQPQHF. The CDR3 DNA reads TGTGCCAGTAGTATAGAGGGACAGGGGAGGGGATTGGGCAATCAGCCCCAGCATTTT. The chain carries TRBV19 and TRBJ1-5; 10 bases fit TRBD1. Germline V CDR1 and CDR2: LNHDA, SQIVND (reference sequence). This CDR3 spans 19 amino acids. J lost 2 bases, V lost 0 bases, and 10 bases had no gene match.

The chain employs TRBV5-4 and TRBJ1-1; D is unclear. This CDR3 comprises 13 residues. Trimming took 4 bases from V and 1 from J, leaving 8 bases between them. Germline loops: CDR1 SGHNT, CDR2 YYREEE (reference sequence). The CDR3 DNA reads TGTGCCAGCAGCCCCCCAGGGAACACTGAAGCTTTCTTT. Translated, it gives CASSPPGNTEAFF.

The J gene is TRBJ1-2, the V gene TRBV20-1, with D unclear. This CDR3 comprises 13 residues. V was trimmed by 3 bases and J by 7 bases, leaving 15 bases between them. Germline CDR1 reads DFQATT; CDR2 reads SNEGSKA (reference sequence). The DNA for the CDR3 is TGCAGTGCTAGTTGGGATTCTGGACGTGGCTACACCTTC. This translates into CSASWDSGRGYTF.

The J gene is TRBJ1-6, the V gene TRBV6-5, with a tentative D call TRBD1 (6 bases). This CDR3 contains 13 residues. The V and J ends lost 9 bases and 9 bases respectively, with 15 bases between them. The germline CDR1 and CDR2 sequences are MNHEY and SVGAGI. In nucleotides, the CDR3 is TGTGCCAGTGAACAGGGTGTCGGTTCACCCCTCCACTTT. It yields the protein CASEQGVGSPLHF.

The chain employs TRBV4-1 and TRBJ2-1, with 9 bases matching TRBD2. This CDR3 contains 15 residues. The J segment lost 5 bases and the V segment lost 3 bases, leaving 5 bases of the junction unmatched. Germline CDR1 MGHRA, CDR2 YSYEKL. CDR3 in amino acids: CASSHLAGDNNEQFF. For the CDR3, the DNA is TGCGCCAGCAGCCACTTAGCGGGGGACAACAATGAGCAGTTCTTC.

Notes on this clone: The junction shows a germline mismatch at one end, possibly a read error. This chain uses TRBV6-7 with TRBJ2-3; D is unresolved. TRBV6-7 counts as an open reading frame of uncertain function. This CDR3 spans 13 amino acids. CDR3 DNA sequence: TGTGCCAGCAGGTACTTCCCGACAGATACGCAGTATTTT. Protein sequence: CASRYFPTDTQYF.

The CDR3 sequence is CASSALTGGSGANVLTF. The CDR3 region has the DNA TGTGCCAGCAGCGCCCTTACAGGGGGCTCTGGGGCCAACGTCCTGACTTTC. The rearrangement uses TRBV25-1 and TRBJ2-6; TRBD1 matches at 8 bases. V dropped 6 bases and J dropped 0; count of bases not matched to a gene: 7. Germline V gene data show CDR1 as MGHDK and CDR2 as SYGVNS. This CDR3 spans 17 amino acids.

The chain recombines TRBV5-4 with TRBJ1-2; tentative D call: TRBD1 (6 bases). Germline V gives CDR1 SGHNT, CDR2 YYREEE (reference sequence). The length of the CDR3 is 14 residues. Trimming shortened V by 3 bases and J by 3 bases, and 12 bases separated the two germline ends. The CDR3 here is CASSYKTGDYGYTF. CDR3 nucleotides: TGTGCCAGCAGCTATAAGACAGGCGACTATGGCTACACCTTC. Looking up the rest from reference TRBV5-4 and TRBJ1-2 gives the full variable domain: ETGVTQSPTHLIKTRGQQVTLRCSSQSGHNTVSWYQQALGQGPQFIFQYYREEENGRGNFPPRFSGLQFPNYSSELNVNALELDDSALYLCASSYKTGDYGYTFGSGTRLTVV.

This chain uses TRBV5-1 with TRBJ1-2; no firm D call. Trimming stripped 4 bases from V and 6 bases from J, with 19 bases between. The germline V gene has CDR1 SGHRS and CDR2 YFSETQ. CDR3 length equals 15 residues. CDR3 loop: CASSPIGGPSNGYTF. The DNA of the CDR3 is TGCGCCAGCAGCCCTATTGGTGGACCATCCAATGGCTACACCTTC.

This chain joins TRBV6-5 and TRBJ2-7, with 9 nucleotides matching TRBD1. Germline CDR1 and CDR2: MNHEY and SVGAGI. The CDR3 totals 15 residues. V lost 6 bases, J lost 1 base, and 7 bases stayed unmatched. The CDR3 coding sequence is TGTGCCAGCAGCCGCGCCGGACAGGGGTCCTACGAGCAGTACTTC. Translated, it gives CASSRAGQGSYEQYF.

The J gene is TRBJ2-1, the V gene TRBV6-5; TRBD2 agrees at 10 bases. The V segment lost 0 bases and the J segment 9 bases; nucleotides outside the gene matches: 2. Germline-derived CDR1 and CDR2 are MNHEY and SVGAGI. The CDR3 totals 14 residues. CDR3 protein: CASSYSPSGGEQFF. The CDR3 DNA follows: TGTGCCAGCAGTTACTCGCCTAGCGGGGGTGAGCAGTTCTTC.